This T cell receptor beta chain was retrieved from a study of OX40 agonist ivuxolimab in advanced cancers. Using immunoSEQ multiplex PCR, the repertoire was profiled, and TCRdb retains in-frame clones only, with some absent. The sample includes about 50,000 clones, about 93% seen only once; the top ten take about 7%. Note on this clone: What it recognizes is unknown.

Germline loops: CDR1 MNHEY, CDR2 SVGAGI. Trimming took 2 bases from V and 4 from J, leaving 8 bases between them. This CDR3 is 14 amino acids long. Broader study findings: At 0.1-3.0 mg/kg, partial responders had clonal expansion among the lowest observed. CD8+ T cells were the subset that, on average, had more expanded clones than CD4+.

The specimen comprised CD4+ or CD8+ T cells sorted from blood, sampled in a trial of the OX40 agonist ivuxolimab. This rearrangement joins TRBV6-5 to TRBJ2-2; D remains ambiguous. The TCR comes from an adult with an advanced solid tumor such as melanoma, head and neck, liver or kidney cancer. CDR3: CASSYKTSTGELFF. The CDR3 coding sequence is TGTGCCAGCAGTTACAAGACAAGCACCGGGGAGCTGTTTTTT.